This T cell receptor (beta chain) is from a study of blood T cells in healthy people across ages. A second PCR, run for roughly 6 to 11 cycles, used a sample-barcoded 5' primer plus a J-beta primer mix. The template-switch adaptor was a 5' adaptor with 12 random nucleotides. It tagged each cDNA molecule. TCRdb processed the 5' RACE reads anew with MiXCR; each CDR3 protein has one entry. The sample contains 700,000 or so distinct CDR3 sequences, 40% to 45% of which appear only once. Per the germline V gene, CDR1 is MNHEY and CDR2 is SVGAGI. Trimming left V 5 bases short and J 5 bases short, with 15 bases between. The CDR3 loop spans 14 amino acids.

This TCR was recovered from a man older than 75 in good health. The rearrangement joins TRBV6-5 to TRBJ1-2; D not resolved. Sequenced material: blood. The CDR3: CASSPDGPSYGYTF. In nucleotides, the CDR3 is TGTGCCAGCAGTCCCGACGGGCCTTCTTATGGCTACACCTTC.